Below, 8 T cell receptor beta chains from the same sample are listed, as sequenced in a study of persistence of HIV-infected CD4 T cells. Sequencing used immunoSEQ version 4 in survey mode. Here immunoSEQ multiplex PCR was the method, and the copy in TCRdb shows in-frame clones only, minus some. The sample consists of several thousand clones, less than 70% of them appearing once. Lysates of CMV-infected fibroblasts at approximately 9.6 ug/mL stimulated these cells. Sorting of responding CD4+ T cells relied on upregulated CD40 ligand together with CD69. The antigens for these receptors are not known. The input for sequencing was CD4+ T cells sorted from PBMCs after approximately 19-hour stimulation, taken from a patient who received antiretroviral therapy. These receptors came from an adult man with HIV who was CMV-seropositive.

The V gene is TRBV2, the J gene TRBJ1-1; a possible D gene is TRBD1 (6 bases). The CDR3 extends over 14 amino acids. Germline values: CDR1 SNHLY, CDR2 FYNNEI. V was trimmed by 4 bases and J by 2 bases, leaving 11 bases between them. The CDR3 reads CASSVGQSNTEAFF. CDR3 nucleotide sequence: TGTGCCAGCAGTGTTGGACAGTCAAACACTGAAGCTTTCTTT.

This sequence joins TRBV6-6 and TRBJ2-6; the D is unclear. V gave up 6 bases and J gave up 2 bases, with 11 bases separating them. The CDR3 has 15 amino acids. Germline lookup yields CDR1 MNHNY and CDR2 SVGAGI (reference sequence). DNA for the CDR3: TGTGCCAGCAGGCGTGGAGAGACTGGGGCCAACGTCCTGACTTTC. This encodes CASRRGETGANVLTF.

The V and J genes are TRBV7-2 and TRBJ2-3, with D unclear. V lost 5 bases and J 8 bases, leaving 14 bases between the germline ends. The CDR3 runs to 13 residues. Germline values: CDR1 SGHTA, CDR2 FQGNSA. CDR3 in DNA: TGTGCCAGCAGCCCGGGTGGGTACGGTACGCAGTATTTT. This gives the protein CASSPGGYGTQYF.

The chain combines TRBV27 with TRBJ2-5; 8 nucleotides agree with TRBD2. V shed 6 bases and J 2 bases; nucleotides not matched to a gene: 8. This CDR3 is 15 amino acids long. CDR1 MNHEY and CDR2 SMNVEV come from the germline V gene (reference sequence). The CDR3 loop is CASSQRGGRQETQYF. The CDR3 nucleotides read TGTGCCAGCAGCCAAAGGGGCGGGAGGCAAGAGACCCAGTACTTC.

This sequence joins TRBV24-1 and TRBJ2-3, with TRBD2 identical over 12 bases. Germline CDR1 is KGHDR and CDR2 is SFDVKD. The CDR3 consists of 17 residues. J gave up 2 bases and V 3 bases, and 5 bases lay outside the gene matches. The CDR3 DNA reads TGTGCCACCAGTGATCGAACTAGCGGGGGGAACACAGATACGCAGTATTTT. It codes for CATSDRTSGGNTDTQYF.

V usage is TRBV14 and J usage is TRBJ2-2, with a possible D match to TRBD2 (5 bases). Germline CDR1 is SGHDN and CDR2 is FVKESK. CDR3 length: 14 residues. Trimming cost V 5 bases and J 5 bases, with 12 bases left between them. CDR3 region: CASSRAGWTGELFF. Here the CDR3 DNA reads TGTGCCAGCAGCAGGGCGGGCTGGACCGGGGAGCTGTTTTTT.

CDR3 nucleotides: TGCGCCAGCAGCTCCGGGACATTTAACTATGGCTACACCTTC. As protein: CASSSGTFNYGYTF. This rearrangement joins TRBV5-1 to TRBJ1-2, with D tentatively TRBD1 (6 bases). With 3 bases removed from V and 1 base from J, the gap between germline ends came to 10 bases. The CDR3 covers 14 residues. The germline gives CDR1 SGHRS, CDR2 YFSETQ. Looking up the rest from reference TRBV5-1 and TRBJ1-2 gives the full variable domain: KAGVTQTPRYLIKTRGQQVTLSCSPISGHRSVSWYQQTPGQGLQFLFEYFSETQRNKGNFPGRFSGRQFSNSRSEMNVSTLELGDSALYLCASSSGTFNYGYTFGSGTRLTVV.

In this sample, this clone turned up a few times. Other DNA sequences of this sample code for an identical CDR3. This chain uses TRBV11-1 with TRBJ1-1; D call uncertain. Per the germline V gene, CDR1 is SGHAT and CDR2 is FQDESV (reference sequence). V was trimmed by 1 base and J by 5 bases, leaving 11 bases between them. The CDR3 spans 14 residues. CDR3 DNA: TGTGCCAGCAGCTTAGGAGGGCGGAATACTGAAGCTTTCTTT. Its translation: CASSLGGRNTEAFF.